Given below is one TCR beta chain in context. Its target antigen remains unknown. Base qualities are missing; no much larger clone stands one base away. These data are taken from a study of response to subunit inactivated influenza vaccine (dated by TCRdb to 2016 to 2019). Regarding the complete study: Deep quantitative profiling of the T cell receptor repertoire was used in the study to follow responses to a trivalent subunit inactivated influenza vaccine.

Its CDR3 holds 15 amino acids, cysteine through phenylalanine. The DNA shown is the 45-base CDR3, in frame from base 1. After removal of 4 bases from V and 4 bases from J, the junction retains 7 bases not matched to a gene. From a lookup of the germline V gene, CDR1 and CDR2 are MGHRA and YSYEKL. What the work shows at the level of the full study, not this receptor alone: The authors proposed that each seasonal influenza vaccination may bring in only a limited number of new T cells.

Libraries were constructed by RT-PCR. The data were produced on an Illumina HiSeq 2500. Starting from the raw public reads, TCRdb applied fastp trimming at Q25, assembled clones with MiXCR and retained in-frame beta chains. Entries are consolidated by CDR3 protein sequence, retaining the most common genes and DNA. The sample records about 540,000 distinct CDR3 sequences, approximately 24% of which are singletons. Of the sample, 2.8% falls within the top ten clones. In addition, the sample was reused for a study of T cells expressing NK-cell markers. The second study also describes: TCR beta cDNA libraries were made by 5'RACE template switching that added a universal primer site and unique molecular identifiers. In sorted CD3+CD56+NKG2C+, CD3+CD56+NKG2C- and CD3+CD56-NKG2C+ T-cell subsets from 8 or 9 donors, TCR beta-chain repertoires were profiled. Among the eight sequenced donors, only one was HCMV-seronegative, while the other seven were HCMV-seropositive. In several experiments an anti-gammadeltaTCR antibody was added to restrict sorting to alphabetaTCR-expressing T cells. In roughly 6 donors, the dominant CD3+CD56+NKG2C+ clonotypes were among the top 10 CD8+ clonotypes and accounted for about 1.0-7.5% of CD8+ T cells. Those dominant clonotypes were again the most abundant among CD3+CD56-NKG2C+ cells in a few donors, at about 28.3-60.1%. Whether the expanded NKG2C-expressing T cell clones were specific for HCMV antigens remained unclear. All eight donors whose samples were sequenced were randomly selected healthy volunteers, three of them men and five women. HCMV serostatus was determined by detecting HCMV-specific IgG in serum with a commercial ELISA kit. Ficoll density gradient centrifugation was used to isolate peripheral blood mononuclear cells from blood. Magnetic immunoseparation with Miltenyi isolation kits was used to isolate CD4+ and CD8+ T cells from PBMC. cDNA synthesis was primed from the TCR beta constant segment and was followed by two successive PCR amplification steps. Libraries were sequenced as 2 x 150 bp reads on Illumina HiSeq 2000/2500, MiSeq or NextSeq. MIGEC handled demultiplexing of the reads and grouping by UMI, while MiTCR was used to assemble and quantify clonotypes. To exclude erroneous sequences, only TCR cDNA sequences supported by at least two reads were retained. The tcR package was used for downstream repertoire analysis, and clonotypes were matched between fractions using CDR3 nucleotide sequence together with V segment. VDJmatch was used to annotate antigen specificity against VDJdb, with one amino acid substitution allowed in CDR3.

This receptor was obtained from a man over 45 who received an inactivated influenza vaccine. Donor details come from another sample of the same person, matched by shared clones. The rearranged chain carries TRBV4-1 and TRBJ2-3, with 8 junctional bases fitting TRBD2. This sample comprised CD4+ T cells sorted from PBMCs, obtained 12 days after vaccination. The nucleotides read TGCGCCAGCAGCCCCCTGGGGACTAGACCAGATACGCAGTATTTT. It translates to CASSPLGTRPDTQYF.